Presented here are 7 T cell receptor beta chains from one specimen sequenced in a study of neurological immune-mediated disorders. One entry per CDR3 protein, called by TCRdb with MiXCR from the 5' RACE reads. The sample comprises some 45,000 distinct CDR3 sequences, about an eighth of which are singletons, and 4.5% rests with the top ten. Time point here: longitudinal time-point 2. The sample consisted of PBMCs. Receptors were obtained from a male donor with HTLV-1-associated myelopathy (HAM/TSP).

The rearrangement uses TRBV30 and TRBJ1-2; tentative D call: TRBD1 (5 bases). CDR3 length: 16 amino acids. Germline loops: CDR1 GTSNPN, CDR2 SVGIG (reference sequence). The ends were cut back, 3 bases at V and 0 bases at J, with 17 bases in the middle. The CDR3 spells CAWSYRGVRANYGYTF. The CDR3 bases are TGTGCCTGGAGCTACCGGGGCGTTAGAGCTAACTATGGCTACACCTTC.

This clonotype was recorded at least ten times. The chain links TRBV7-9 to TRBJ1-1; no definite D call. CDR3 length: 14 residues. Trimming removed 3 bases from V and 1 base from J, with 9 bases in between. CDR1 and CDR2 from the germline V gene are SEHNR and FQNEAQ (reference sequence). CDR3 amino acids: CASSLVQENTEAFF. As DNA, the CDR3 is TGTGCCAGCAGCTTGGTCCAGGAGAACACTGAAGCTTTCTTT.

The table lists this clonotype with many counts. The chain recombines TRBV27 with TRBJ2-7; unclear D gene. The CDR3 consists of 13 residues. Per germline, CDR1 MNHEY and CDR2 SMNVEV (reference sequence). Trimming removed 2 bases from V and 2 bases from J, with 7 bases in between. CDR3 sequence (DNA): TGTGCCAGCAGTTTAGAACCGGCCTACGAGCAGTACTTC. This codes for CASSLEPAYEQYF.

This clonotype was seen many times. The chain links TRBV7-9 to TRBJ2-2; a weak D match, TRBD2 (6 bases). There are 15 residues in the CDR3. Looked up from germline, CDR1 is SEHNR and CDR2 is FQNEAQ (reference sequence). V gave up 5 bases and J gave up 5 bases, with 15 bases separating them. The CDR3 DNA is TGTGCCAGCAGCCCGGCGAGACGGGGGACCGGGGAGCTGTTTTTT. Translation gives CASSPARRGTGELFF.

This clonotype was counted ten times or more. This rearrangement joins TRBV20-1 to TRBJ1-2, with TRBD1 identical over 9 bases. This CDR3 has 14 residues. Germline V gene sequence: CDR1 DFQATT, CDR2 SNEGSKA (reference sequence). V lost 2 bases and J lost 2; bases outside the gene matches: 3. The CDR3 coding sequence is TGCAGTGCTAGACGACAGGGGGAGAACTATGGCTACACCTTC. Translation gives CSARRQGENYGYTF.

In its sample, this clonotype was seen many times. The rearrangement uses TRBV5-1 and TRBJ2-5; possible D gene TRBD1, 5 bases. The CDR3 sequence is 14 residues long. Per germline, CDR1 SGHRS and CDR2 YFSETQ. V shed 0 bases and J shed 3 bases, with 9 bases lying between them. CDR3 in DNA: TGCGCCAGCAGCTTGGAGGGCAGGGAAGAGACCCAGTACTTC. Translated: CASSLEGREETQYF.

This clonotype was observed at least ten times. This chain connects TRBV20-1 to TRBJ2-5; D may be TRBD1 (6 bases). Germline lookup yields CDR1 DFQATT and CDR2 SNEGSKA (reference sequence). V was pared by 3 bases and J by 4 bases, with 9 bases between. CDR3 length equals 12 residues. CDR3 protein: CSASHRAETQYF. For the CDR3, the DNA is TGCAGTGCTAGCCACAGGGCAGAGACCCAGTACTTC.